This TCR beta chain was recovered during a study of blood T cell repertoires in COVID-19. Turning to the study itself: Sources were T cells, B-cell-depleted T cells, or PBMCs; the material itself was cDNA or gDNA.

Germline CDR1 LNHDA, CDR2 SQIVND (reference sequence). V was pared by 2 bases and J by 7 bases, with 6 bases between. This CDR3 is built from 13 residues. Per the authors' pipeline: Amplification of reference gene primers provided the estimated nucleated cell counts. Some clones are missing from TCRdb's copy, which holds only in-frame ones; the method was immunoSEQ multiplex PCR. Clone size and the V and J calls come from that table; the DNA yielded D and trimming. The sample includes more than 300,000 clones, approximately 87% seen only once; the top ten take under 11%. The sample comprised peripheral blood. This clonotype was sampled from a woman aged 25 to 39 with COVID-19, enrolled during active disease. J is TRBJ1-6 and V is TRBV19; no clear D gene. CDR3 DNA sequence: TGTGCCAGTAGTATATCCGGGAATTCACCCCTCCACTTT. This gives the protein CASSISGNSPLHF.